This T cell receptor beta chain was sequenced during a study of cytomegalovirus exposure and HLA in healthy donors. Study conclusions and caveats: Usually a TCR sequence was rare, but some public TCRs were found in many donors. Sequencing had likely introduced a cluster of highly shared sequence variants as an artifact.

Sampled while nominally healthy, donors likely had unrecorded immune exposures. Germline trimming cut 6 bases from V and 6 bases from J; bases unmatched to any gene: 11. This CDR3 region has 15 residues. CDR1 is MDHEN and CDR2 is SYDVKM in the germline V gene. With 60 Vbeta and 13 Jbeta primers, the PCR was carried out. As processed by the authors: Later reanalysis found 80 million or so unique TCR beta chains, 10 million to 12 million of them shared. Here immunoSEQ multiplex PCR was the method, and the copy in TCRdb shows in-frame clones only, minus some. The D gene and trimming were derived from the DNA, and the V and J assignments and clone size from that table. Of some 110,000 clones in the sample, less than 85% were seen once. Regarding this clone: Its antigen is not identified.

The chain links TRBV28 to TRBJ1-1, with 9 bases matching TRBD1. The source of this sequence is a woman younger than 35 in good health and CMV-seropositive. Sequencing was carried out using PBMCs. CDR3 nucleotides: TGTGCCAGCAGCCCTTGGGACAGGGAGTCTGCTGAAGCTTTCTTT. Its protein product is CASSPWDRESAEAFF.